This section outlines one TCR beta chain sequence together with its context. The data stem from a study of T cell changes during pregnancy in multiple sclerosis. Assay: immunoSEQ multiplex PCR; the TCRdb copy retains only in-frame clones and omits some. The sample yields tens of thousands of clones, 94% seen once. Germline V gene lookup returns CDR1 SQVTM and CDR2 ANQGSEA. Deletions cut 4 bases from V and 6 bases from J, with 10 bases between. This CDR3 spans 11 amino acids. The rearrangement joins TRBV29-1 to TRBJ2-7, with a possible D match to TRBD2 (5 bases). The sequence derives from a female donor with multiple sclerosis, enrolled in a pregnancy study. The sample in question was CD4+ T cells from peripheral blood mononuclear cells, obtained after pregnancy. The CDR3 nucleotides read TGCAGCGTTGGGTTCGGGGTCGAGCAGTACTTC. It codes for CSVGFGVEQYF.